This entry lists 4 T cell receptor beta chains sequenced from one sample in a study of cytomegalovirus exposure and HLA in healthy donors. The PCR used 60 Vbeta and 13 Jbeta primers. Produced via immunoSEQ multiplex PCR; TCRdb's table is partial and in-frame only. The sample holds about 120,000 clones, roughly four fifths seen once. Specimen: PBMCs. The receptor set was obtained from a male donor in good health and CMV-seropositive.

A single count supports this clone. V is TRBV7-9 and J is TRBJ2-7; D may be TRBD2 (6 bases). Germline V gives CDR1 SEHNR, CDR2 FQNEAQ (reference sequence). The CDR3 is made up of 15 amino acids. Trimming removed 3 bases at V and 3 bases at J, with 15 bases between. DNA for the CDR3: TGTGCCAGCAGCTTGTCCGGGGCGGAGGGCTACGAGCAGTACTTC. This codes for CASSLSGAEGYEQYF.

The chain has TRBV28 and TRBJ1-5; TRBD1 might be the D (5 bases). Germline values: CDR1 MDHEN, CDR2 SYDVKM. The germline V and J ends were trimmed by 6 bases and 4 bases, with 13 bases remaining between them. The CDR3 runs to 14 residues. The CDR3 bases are TGTGCCAGCAGCTCGGGACTCCTAAATCAGCCCCAGCATTTT. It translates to CASSSGLLNQPQHF.

The DNA for the CDR3 is TGTGCCAGCAGCTTTCCCCGAGGCGGGACGGGAGATACGCAGTATTTT. Translation gives CASSFPRGGTGDTQYF. The J gene is TRBJ2-3, the V gene TRBV5-4; D possibly corresponds to TRBD2 (6 bases). The CDR3 covers 16 residues. V lost 2 bases and J lost 5, with 18 bases in between. The V gene's germline CDR1 is SGHNT and CDR2 YYREEE (reference sequence).

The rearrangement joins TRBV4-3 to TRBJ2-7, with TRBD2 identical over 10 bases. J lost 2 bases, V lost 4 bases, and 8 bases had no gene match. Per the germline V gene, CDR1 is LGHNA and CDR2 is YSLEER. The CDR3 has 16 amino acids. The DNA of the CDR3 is TGCGCCAGCAGCCGAAGCCTAGCGGGAGTTCCCTACGAGCAGTACTTC. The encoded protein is CASSRSLAGVPYEQYF.